This TCR beta chain derives from a study of cytomegalovirus exposure and HLA in healthy donors. Study-wide context: Counted in an early data release were about 85 million unique TCRs from HLA-typed donors. Ancestry clustering placed 81% of roughly 410 genotyped donors in the Caucasian-associated cluster. Study conclusions and caveats: Looking again later, the authors saw that most CMV-associated TCR beta chains seemed HLA-restricted.

This CDR3 comprises 16 residues. Deletions cut 5 bases from V and 3 bases from J, with 17 bases between. The germline CDR1 and CDR2 sequences are SEHNR and FQNEAQ (reference sequence). The PCR made use of 60 Vbeta and 13 Jbeta primers. Data came from immunoSEQ multiplex PCR; TCRdb stores just in-frame clones and leaves some out. The data show about 180,000 clones, roughly 80% seen once. For this clone: Its antigen is undetermined.

The receptor was isolated from a man aged 30 to 45 in good health and CMV-seropositive. The sequencing sample was made of PBMCs. The rearrangement links TRBV7-9 to TRBJ2-4; TRBD1 might be the D (6 bases). CDR3 sequence (DNA): TGTGCCAGCAGCACTAGAACAGGGCCCGGCAAAAACATTCAGTACTTC. Translated: CASSTRTGPGKNIQYF.